The rows below give T cell receptor beta chains drawn from one sample of a study of human T cells and chemical hapten exposure. TCRdb used MiXCR to reprocess the RACE reads, holding one entry per CDR3 protein. In the table there are about 200,000 distinct CDR3 sequences, more than 20% of which are singletons. The sequences come from whole blood, collected in connection with sensitization to the hapten diphenylcyclopropenone (DPC). The receptors derive from a woman between 40 and 55 years old with alopecia areata. Some clones in this sample may be carry-over from other donors' samples. The CDR3 runs from the conserved cysteine through the conserved F or W. The D gene is left open where the match is weak. Rows give clone size only sometimes, using once, few, many, or a class for an expanded clone.

size,D,J,V,CDR3,DNA
-,-,TRBJ2-5,TRBV29-1,CSVEGAGSGTQYF,TGCAGCGTTGAAGGGGCAGGGTCGGGGACCCAGTACTTC
few,-,TRBJ2-7,TRBV2,CASRGDNYEQYF,TGTGCCAGCAGAGGGGACAACTACGAGCAGTACTTC
-,-,TRBJ1-1,TRBV27,CASSLFGGQDTEAFF,TGTGCCAGCAGTTTATTCGGGGGGCAGGACACTGAAGCTTTCTTT
-,-,TRBJ2-7,TRBV24-1,CATSDPGQNPYEQYF,TGTGCCACCAGTGACCCTGGACAGAATCCCTACGAGCAGTACTTC
-,TRBD2,TRBJ2-1,TRBV20-1,CSARDILAGGRWDEQFF,TGCAGTGCTAGAGATATCCTAGCGGGAGGCAGGTGGGATGAGCAGTTCTTC
many,-,TRBJ2-4,TRBV18,CASSPMGREDIQYF,TGTGCCAGCTCACCAATGGGCCGTGAGGACATTCAGTACTTC
-,-,TRBJ2-7,TRBV4-2,CASSQDYVTGSGYEQYF,TGTGCCAGCAGCCAAGATTATGTCACGGGCAGCGGCTACGAGCAGTACTTC
-,-,TRBJ1-1,TRBV28,CASSKDGRKSFF,TGTGCCAGCAGTAAGGACGGACGTAAGTCTTTCTTT
few,-,TRBJ1-6,TRBV3-1,CASRTGTSRNSPLHF,TGTGCCAGCAGGACCGGAACTTCGAGGAATTCACCCCTCCACTTT
-,TRBD2,TRBJ2-7,TRBV4-3,CASSQALLAGGTNSYEQYF,TGCGCCAGCAGCCAAGCGTTGCTAGCGGGAGGGACCAACTCCTACGAGCAGTACTTC
-,-,TRBJ2-3,TRBV11-2,CASTSRVGFTDTQYF,TGTGCCAGCACCTCCCGTGTCGGTTTCACAGATACGCAGTATTTT
-,TRBD2,TRBJ2-3,TRBV4-2,CASSAGVGPDTQYF,TGTGCCAGCAGCGCGGGAGTGGGCCCAGATACGCAGTATTTT
-,-,TRBJ2-2,TRBV6-6,CASSYQRGPANTGELFF,TGTGCCAGCAGTTACCAACGAGGCCCCGCGAACACCGGGGAGCTGTTTTTT
-,-,TRBJ1-1,TRBV7-2,CASSLTRTNTEAFF,TGTGCCAGCAGCTTAACACGGACGAACACTGAAGCTTTCTTT
-,-,TRBJ1-1,TRBV29-1,CSADERTANTEAFF,TGCAGCGCCGATGAAAGAACAGCGAACACTGAAGCTTTCTTT
-,-,TRBJ2-3,TRBV6-2/TRBV6-3,CASTPPPGRRGSTDTQYF,TGTGCCAGCACCCCTCCTCCGGGGCGGCGGGGAAGCACAGATACGCAGTATTTT
-,TRBD2,TRBJ2-1,TRBV10-2,CATLMGGRPYNEQFF,TGCGCCACATTAATGGGCGGGAGACCTTACAATGAGCAGTTCTTC
-,TRBD1,TRBJ2-5,TRBV27,CASRFAGTDQETQYF,TGTGCCAGCAGATTTGCCGGGACAGACCAAGAGACCCAGTACTTC
few,TRBD1,TRBJ2-5,TRBV28,CASKRVDRGQETQYF,TGTGCCAGCAAAAGAGTTGACAGGGGGCAGGAGACCCAGTACTTC
-,TRBD1,TRBJ2-4,TRBV7-9,CTSSLGGGTGTIQYF,TGTACCAGCAGCTTAGGGGGCGGGACAGGTACCATTCAGTACTTC
few,TRBD2,TRBJ2-1,TRBV9,CASRSPGLAGGEQFF,TGTGCCAGCAGGTCACCGGGACTAGCGGGAGGGGAGCAGTTCTTC
few,-,TRBJ2-7,TRBV5-1,CASNPRPNGEQYF,TGCGCCAGCAATCCTCGACCCAATGGGGAGCAGTACTTC